This is a list of T cell receptor beta chains from one sample in a study of response to subunit inactivated influenza vaccine. TCRdb re-analysed the RT-PCR reads in MiXCR, keeping a single row per CDR3 protein. The sample has approximately 700,000 distinct CDR3 sequences; approximately 14% are singletons. The source was PBMCs from blood, collected about 11 days after vaccination. The origin of the receptors is a man in his forties or fifties who received an inactivated influenza vaccine. Both conserved end residues are part of each CDR3. A D gene is named only where the DNA matches it firmly. A clone size is listed for some rows: how often the clone was seen (once, few, many), or a class if it is expanded.

J gene | D gene | V gene | clone size | CDR3 DNA | CDR3 protein
TRBJ2-7 | TRBD2 | TRBV20-1 | many | TGCAGTGCTAGAGATACAGCGGGGGACCCTAAAGAGCAGTACTTC | CSARDTAGDPKEQYF
TRBJ2-1 | TRBD2 | TRBV4-2 | NA | TGTGCCAGCAGCCAAGGTCGCCTAGCGGGGGGGCCTGAGCAGTTCTTC | CASSQGRLAGGPEQFF
TRBJ2-7 | TRBD2 | TRBV5-1 | NA | TGCGCCAGCAGCTTGGCCGGCGGGGGGACTATTACCTACGAGCAGTACTTC | CASSLAGGGTITYEQYF
TRBJ2-3 | TRBD1 | TRBV5-1 | few | TGCGCCAGCAGCTTGGGCGTGACAGGGTCTGTCGTCCCAGATACGCAGTATTTT | CASSLGVTGSVVPDTQYF
TRBJ2-3 | NA | TRBV15 | NA | TGTGCCACCAGCATCGACGGAACTAGCACAGATACGCAGTATTTT | CATSIDGTSTDTQYF
TRBJ2-1 | TRBD1 | TRBV5-1 | few | TGCGCCAGCAGCTTCGGACAGGGGAGCAATGAGCAGTTCTTC | CASSFGQGSNEQFF
TRBJ2-3 | NA | TRBV24-1 | few | TGTGCCACCAGTGATTTATCGGGACTTGGCACAGATACGCAGTATTTT | CATSDLSGLGTDTQYF
TRBJ2-7 | NA | TRBV4-1 | few | TGCGCCAGCAGCCAAGATCCCCGGGGACGGTCCTACGAGCAGTACTTC | CASSQDPRGRSYEQYF
TRBJ2-7 | NA | TRBV5-5 | NA | TGTGCCAGCACCAGGGAGATACCCTCCTACGAGCAGTACTTC | CASTREIPSYEQYF
TRBJ1-1 | TRBD1 | TRBV18 | NA | TGTGCCAGCTCGGAGGGACAGACGAACGCTGAAGCTTTCTTT | CASSEGQTNAEAFF
TRBJ2-1 | NA | TRBV4-2 | many | TGTGCCAGCAGCATCGGGGAGCAAGTAGATAATGAGCAGTTCTTC | CASSIGEQVDNEQFF
TRBJ2-3 | TRBD2 | TRBV11-2 | few | TGTGCCAGCAGCTCTTGGAGCGGGATCCAGACGGATACGCAGTATTTT | CASSSWSGIQTDTQYF
TRBJ2-1 | TRBD2 | TRBV2 | NA | TGTGCCAGCAACCAACTAGCGGGGGGCCTCAATGAGCAGTTCTTC | CASNQLAGGLNEQFF
TRBJ2-3 | NA | TRBV6-1 | few | TGTGCCAGCAGACAAGCTCTCTCTAGCGTCGGCACAGATACGCAGTATTTT | CASRQALSSVGTDTQYF
TRBJ2-3 | NA | TRBV9 | few | TGTGCCAGCAGCGTAGCCCCGGATAGCACAGATACGCAGTATTTT | CASSVAPDSTDTQYF
TRBJ2-5 | TRBD2 | TRBV5-6 | many | TGTGCCAGCAGCTTGGAGGGGACTAGCGGAGGGACCCAGTACTTC | CASSLEGTSGGTQYF
TRBJ2-2 | TRBD1 | TRBV7-9 | few | TGTGCCAGCAGCTTAAGCCAGGGGGTAAACACCGGGGAGCTGTTTTTT | CASSLSQGVNTGELFF
TRBJ2-7 | NA | TRBV6-5 | many | TGTGCCAGCAGTTACTCGGACGGGACCTACGAGCAGTACTTC | CASSYSDGTYEQYF